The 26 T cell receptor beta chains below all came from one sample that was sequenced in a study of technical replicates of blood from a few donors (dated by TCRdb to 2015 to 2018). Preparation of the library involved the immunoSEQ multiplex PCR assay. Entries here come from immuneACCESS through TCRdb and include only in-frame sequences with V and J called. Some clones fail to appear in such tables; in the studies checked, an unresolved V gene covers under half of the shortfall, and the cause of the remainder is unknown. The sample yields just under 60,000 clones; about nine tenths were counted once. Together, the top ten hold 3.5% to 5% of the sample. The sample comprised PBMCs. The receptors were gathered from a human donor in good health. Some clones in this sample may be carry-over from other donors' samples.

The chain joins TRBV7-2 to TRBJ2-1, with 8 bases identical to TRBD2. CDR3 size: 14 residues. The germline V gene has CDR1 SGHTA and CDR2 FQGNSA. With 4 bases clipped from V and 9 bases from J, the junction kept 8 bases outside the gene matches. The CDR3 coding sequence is TGTGCCAGCAGCTCTCGGGGGGGGCGACTTGAGCAGTTCTTC. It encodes CASSSRGGRLEQFF.

CDR3 DNA sequence: TGTGCCAGCAGCTTAGCGGGAGGGATCTACAATGAGCAGTTCTTC. Translated: CASSLAGGIYNEQFF. The chain uses TRBV11-2 and TRBJ2-1; TRBD2 agrees at 8 bases. The V gene end was trimmed by 1 base and the J gene end by 3 bases; junction bases not matched to a gene: 2. Germline CDR1 SGHAT, CDR2 FQNNGV. The CDR3 runs 15 residues.

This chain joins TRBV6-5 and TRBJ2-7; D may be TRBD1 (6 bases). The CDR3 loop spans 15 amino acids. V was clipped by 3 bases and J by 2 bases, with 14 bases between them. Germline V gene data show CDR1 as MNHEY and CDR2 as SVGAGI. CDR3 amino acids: CASSYALTGAYEQYF. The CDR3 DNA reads TGTGCCAGCAGTTATGCTTTGACAGGCGCCTACGAGCAGTACTTC.

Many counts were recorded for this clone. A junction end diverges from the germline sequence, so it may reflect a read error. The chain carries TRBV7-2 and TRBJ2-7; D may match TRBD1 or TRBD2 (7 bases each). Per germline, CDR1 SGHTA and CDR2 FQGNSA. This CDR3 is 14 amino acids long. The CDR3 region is CASRLGGGSYEQYF. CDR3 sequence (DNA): TGTGCCAGCAGATTAGGGGGCGGGAGCTACGAGCAGTACTTC.

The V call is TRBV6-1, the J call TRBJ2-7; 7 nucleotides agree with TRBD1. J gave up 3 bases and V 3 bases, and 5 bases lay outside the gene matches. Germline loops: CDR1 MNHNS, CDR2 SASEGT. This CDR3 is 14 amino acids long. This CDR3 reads CASSDRTGHYEQYF. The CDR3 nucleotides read TGTGCCAGCAGTGACCGGACAGGACACTACGAGCAGTACTTC.

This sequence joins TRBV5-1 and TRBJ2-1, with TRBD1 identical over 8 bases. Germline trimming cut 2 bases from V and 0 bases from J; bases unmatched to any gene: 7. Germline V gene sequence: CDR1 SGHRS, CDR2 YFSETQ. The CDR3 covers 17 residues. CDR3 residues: CASSFRPTGDSYNEQFF. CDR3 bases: TGCGCCAGCAGCTTCCGACCGACAGGGGACTCCTACAATGAGCAGTTCTTC.

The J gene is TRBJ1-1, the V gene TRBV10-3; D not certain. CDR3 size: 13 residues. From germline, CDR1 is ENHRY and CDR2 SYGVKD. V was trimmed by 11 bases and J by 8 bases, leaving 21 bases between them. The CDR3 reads CAAQVGLRSEAFF. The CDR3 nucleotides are TGTGCCGCTCAGGTAGGACTCCGGTCAGAAGCTTTCTTT.

DNA for the CDR3: TGTGCCAGTAGTATAAGGGGCGGGATCAAACTGGAGGAATACAATGAGCAGTTCTTC. Protein product: CASSIRGGIKLEEYNEQFF. The chain uses TRBV19 and TRBJ2-1, with a possible D match to TRBD2 (6 bases). V was cut by 2 bases and J by 4 bases, with 24 bases left in between. This CDR3 has 19 amino acids. CDR1 LNHDA and CDR2 SQIVND come from the germline V gene (reference sequence).

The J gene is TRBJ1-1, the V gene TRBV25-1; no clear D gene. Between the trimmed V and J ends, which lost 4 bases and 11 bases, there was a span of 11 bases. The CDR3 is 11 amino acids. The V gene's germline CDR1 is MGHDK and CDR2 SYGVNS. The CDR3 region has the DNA TGTGCCAGCAGTGGGCTCCAGTGGGCTTTCTTT. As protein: CASSGLQWAFF.

In DNA, the CDR3 is TGTGCCAGCAGCTTTACAGGGGAGGATAGAGGCTACACCTTC. The encoded protein is CASSFTGEDRGYTF. The J gene is TRBJ1-2, the V gene TRBV7-3; 7 bases fit TRBD1. The CDR3 extends over 14 amino acids. The J segment lost 8 bases and the V segment lost 3 bases, leaving 9 bases of the junction unmatched. The germline V gene has CDR1 SGHTA and CDR2 FQGTGA.

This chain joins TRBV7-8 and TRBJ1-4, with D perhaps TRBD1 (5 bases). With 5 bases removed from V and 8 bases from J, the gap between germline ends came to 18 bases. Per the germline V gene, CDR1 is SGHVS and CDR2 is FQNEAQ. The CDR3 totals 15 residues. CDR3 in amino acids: CASSHRRVGGEKLFF. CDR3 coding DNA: TGTGCCAGCAGCCATCGCCGAGTGGGGGGGGAAAAACTGTTTTTT. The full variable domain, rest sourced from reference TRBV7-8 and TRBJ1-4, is GAGVSQSPRYKVAKRGQDVALRCDPISGHVSLFWYQQALGQGPEFLTYFQNEAQLDKSGLPSDRFFAERPEGSVSTLKIQRTQQEDSAVYLCASSHRRVGGEKLFFGSGTQLSVL.

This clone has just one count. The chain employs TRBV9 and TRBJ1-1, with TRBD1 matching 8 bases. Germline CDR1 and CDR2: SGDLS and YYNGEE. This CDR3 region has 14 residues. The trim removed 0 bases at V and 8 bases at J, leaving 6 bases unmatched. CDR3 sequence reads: CASSVAGDRYEAFF. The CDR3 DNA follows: TGTGCCAGCAGCGTAGCGGGGGACAGGTACGAAGCTTTCTTT.

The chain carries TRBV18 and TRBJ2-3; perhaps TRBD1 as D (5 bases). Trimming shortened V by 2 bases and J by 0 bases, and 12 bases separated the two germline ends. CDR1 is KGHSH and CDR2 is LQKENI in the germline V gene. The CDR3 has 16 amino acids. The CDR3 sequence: CASSPNGRASTDTQYF. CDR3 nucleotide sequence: TGTGCCAGCTCACCAAACGGCAGGGCTAGCACAGATACGCAGTATTTT.

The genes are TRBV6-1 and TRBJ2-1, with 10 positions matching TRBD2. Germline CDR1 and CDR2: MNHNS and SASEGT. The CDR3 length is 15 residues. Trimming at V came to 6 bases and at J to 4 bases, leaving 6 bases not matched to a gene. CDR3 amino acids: CASRIRTSGYNEQFF. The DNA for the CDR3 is TGTGCCAGCAGAATAAGGACTAGCGGATACAATGAGCAGTTCTTC.

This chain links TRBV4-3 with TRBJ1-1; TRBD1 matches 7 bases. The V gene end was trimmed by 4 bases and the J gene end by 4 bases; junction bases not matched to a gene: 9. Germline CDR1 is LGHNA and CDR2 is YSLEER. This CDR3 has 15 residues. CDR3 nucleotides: TGCGCCAGCAGCCTCGGTCCTAGGGACAGCACTGAAGCTTTCTTT. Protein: CASSLGPRDSTEAFF.

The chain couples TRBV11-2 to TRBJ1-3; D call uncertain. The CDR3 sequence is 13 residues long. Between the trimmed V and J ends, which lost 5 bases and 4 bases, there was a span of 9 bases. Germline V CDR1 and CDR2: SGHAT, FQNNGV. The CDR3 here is CASSPGWGNTIYF. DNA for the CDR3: TGTGCCAGCAGCCCCGGGTGGGGAAACACCATATATTTT.

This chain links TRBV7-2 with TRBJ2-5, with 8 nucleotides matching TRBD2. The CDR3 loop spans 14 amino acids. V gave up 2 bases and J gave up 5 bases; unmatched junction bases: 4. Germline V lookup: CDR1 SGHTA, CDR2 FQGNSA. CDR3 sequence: CASSLQAGVETQYF. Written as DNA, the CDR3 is TGTGCCAGCAGCTTACAAGCGGGGGTTGAGACCCAGTACTTC.

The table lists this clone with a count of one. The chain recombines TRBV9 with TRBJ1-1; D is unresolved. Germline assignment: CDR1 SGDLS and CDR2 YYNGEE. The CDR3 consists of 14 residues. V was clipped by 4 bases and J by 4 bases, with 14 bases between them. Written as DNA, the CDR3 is TGTGCCAGCAGCTCGGGAGGGCTTCGCACTGAAGCTTTCTTT. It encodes CASSSGGLRTEAFF. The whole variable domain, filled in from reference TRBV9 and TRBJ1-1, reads DSGVTQTPKHLITATGQRVTLRCSPRSGDLSVYWYQQSLDQGLQFLIQYYNGEERAKGNILERFSAQQFPDLHSELNLSSLELGDSALYFCASSSGGLRTEAFFGQGTRLTVV.

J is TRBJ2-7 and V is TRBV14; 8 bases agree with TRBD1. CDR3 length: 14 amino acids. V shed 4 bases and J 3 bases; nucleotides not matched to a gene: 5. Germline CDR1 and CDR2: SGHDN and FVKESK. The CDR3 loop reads CASSPRQGRYEQYF. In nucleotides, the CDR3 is TGTGCCAGCAGCCCCAGACAGGGGCGCTACGAGCAGTACTTC.

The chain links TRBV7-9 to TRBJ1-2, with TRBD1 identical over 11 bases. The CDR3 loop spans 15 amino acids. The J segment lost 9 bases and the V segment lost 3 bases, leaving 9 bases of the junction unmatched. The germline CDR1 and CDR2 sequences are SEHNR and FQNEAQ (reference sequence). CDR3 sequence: CASSFPGQGVFSYTF. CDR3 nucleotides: TGTGCCAGCAGCTTCCCGGGACAGGGGGTATTTAGCTACACCTTC.

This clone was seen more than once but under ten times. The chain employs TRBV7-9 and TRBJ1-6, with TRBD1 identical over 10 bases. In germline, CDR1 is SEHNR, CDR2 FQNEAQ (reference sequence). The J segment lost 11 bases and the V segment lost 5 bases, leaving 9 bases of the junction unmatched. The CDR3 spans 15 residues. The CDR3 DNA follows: TGTGCCAGCAGCGCGGACAGGGGGTCTTATGCACCCCTCCACTTT. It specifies CASSADRGSYAPLHF.

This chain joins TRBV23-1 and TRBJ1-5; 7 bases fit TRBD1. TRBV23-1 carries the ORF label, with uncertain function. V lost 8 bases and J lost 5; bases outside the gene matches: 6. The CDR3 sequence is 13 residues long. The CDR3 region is CASRVGGDQPQHF. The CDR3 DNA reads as TGCGCCAGCCGGGTAGGGGGCGATCAGCCCCAGCATTTT.

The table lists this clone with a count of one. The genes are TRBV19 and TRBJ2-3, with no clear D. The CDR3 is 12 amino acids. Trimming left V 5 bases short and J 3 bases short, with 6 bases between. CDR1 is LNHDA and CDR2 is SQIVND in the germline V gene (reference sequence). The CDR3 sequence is CASSPTTDTQYF. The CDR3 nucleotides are TGTGCCAGTAGTCCAACTACAGATACGCAGTATTTT.

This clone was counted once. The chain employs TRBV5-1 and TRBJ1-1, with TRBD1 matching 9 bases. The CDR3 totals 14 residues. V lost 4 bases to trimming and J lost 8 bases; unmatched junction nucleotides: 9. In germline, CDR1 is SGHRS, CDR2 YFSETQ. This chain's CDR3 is CASSTAGTGTEAFF. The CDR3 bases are TGCGCCAGCAGCACTGCCGGGACAGGGACCGAAGCTTTCTTT.

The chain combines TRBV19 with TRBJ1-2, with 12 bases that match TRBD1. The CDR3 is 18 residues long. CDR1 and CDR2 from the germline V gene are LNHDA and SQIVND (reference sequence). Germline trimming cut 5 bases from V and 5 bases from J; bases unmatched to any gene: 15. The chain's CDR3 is CASSVHSGTGGRWYGYTF. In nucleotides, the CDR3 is TGTGCCAGTAGTGTGCATTCCGGGACAGGGGGCCGTTGGTATGGCTACACCTTC.

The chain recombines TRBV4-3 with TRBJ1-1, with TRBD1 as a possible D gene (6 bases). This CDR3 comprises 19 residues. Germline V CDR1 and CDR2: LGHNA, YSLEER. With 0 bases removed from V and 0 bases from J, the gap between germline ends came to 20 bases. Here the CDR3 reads CASSQDSVLDRYMNTEAFF. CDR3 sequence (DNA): TGCGCCAGCAGCCAAGACTCGGTCCTCGACAGGTATATGAACACTGAAGCTTTCTTT.